The 11 T cell receptor beta chains given below trace back to one sample, sequenced in a study of vaccination and CD4 T cells after COVID-19. Cultured CD4+ T cell DNA was sequenced using the Oncomine TCR Beta short-read assay. A single record per CDR3 protein comes from TCRdb applying MiXCR to the PCR reads. The data contain about 14,000 distinct CDR3 sequences, 50% to 65% of them singletons. Treatment in this sample: roughly 11-day PBMC culture with coronavirus spike peptide pools or control peptides (ViraFEST assay). Antigen specificity for these receptors is unknown. Material for sequencing was CD4+ T cells from blood, cultured in vitro. The source of these receptors is a human donor who had recovered from COVID-19.

This clonotype has only a few counts. The chain carries TRBV6-1 and TRBJ1-5; D is perhaps TRBD1 (5 bases). Trimming left V 7 bases short and J 2 bases short, with 12 bases between. This CDR3 region has 14 residues. Germline V gene data show CDR1 as MNHNS and CDR2 as SASEGT. The CDR3 loop is CASTYGGGNQPQHF. CDR3 coding DNA: TGTGCCAGCACATATGGGGGTGGCAATCAGCCCCAGCATTTT.

This clonotype was observed a few times. V usage is TRBV20-1 and J usage is TRBJ1-3; maybe TRBD1 (5 bases). The V end was cut by 0 bases, the J end by 3 bases, with 12 bases between. Germline loops: CDR1 DFQATT, CDR2 SNEGSKA (reference sequence). The CDR3 is made up of 15 amino acids. The CDR3 DNA follows: TGCAGTGCTAGAGAGGGCAGGGAGGATGGAAACACCATATATTTT. It specifies CSAREGREDGNTIYF.

The chain uses TRBV7-8 and TRBJ2-7; D unresolved. In germline, CDR1 is SGHVS, CDR2 FQNEAQ. This CDR3 has 14 residues. Trimming took 1 base from V and 0 from J, leaving 7 bases between them. CDR3 bases: TGTGCCAGCAGCTTAGACCGAAGCTCCTACGAGCAGTACTTC. It specifies CASSLDRSSYEQYF.

This clonotype was observed once. The V call is TRBV7-8, the J call TRBJ2-3; no definite D call. The CDR3 contains 12 residues. Germline CDR1 SGHVS, CDR2 FQNEAQ. The ends were cut back, 1 base at V and 5 bases at J, with 4 bases in the middle. The CDR3 loop reads CASSLVRDTQYF. In DNA form, the CDR3 reads TGTGCCAGCAGCTTAGTCCGAGATACGCAGTATTTT.

The rearrangement uses TRBV28 and TRBJ2-5; 7 bases map to TRBD2. V lost 6 bases, J lost 0 bases, and 13 bases stayed unmatched. Germline V gene lookup returns CDR1 MDHEN and CDR2 SYDVKM. The CDR3 length is 17 residues. The CDR3: CASSFGGSGVNQETQYF. CDR3 nucleotides: TGTGCCAGCAGCTTCGGAGGGAGCGGGGTGAACCAAGAGACCCAGTACTTC. The full variable domain, rest sourced from reference TRBV28 and TRBJ2-5, is DVKVTQSSRYLVKRTGEKVFLECVQDMDHENMFWYRQDPGLGLRLIYFSYDVKMKEKGDIPEGYSVSREKKERFSLILESASTNQTSMYLCASSFGGSGVNQETQYFGPGTRLLVL.

V and J are TRBV10-2 and TRBJ1-5; D perhaps matches TRBD1 (5 bases). Germline V gene data show CDR1 as WSHSY and CDR2 as SAAADI. Trimming removed 5 bases at V and 6 bases at J, with 17 bases between. The CDR3 length is 15 residues. CDR3: CASSRGGTIVQPQHF. CDR3 sequence (DNA): TGCGCCAGCAGTCGGGGCGGAACGATAGTTCAGCCCCAGCATTTT.

This clonotype was detected only a few times. J is TRBJ1-4 and V is TRBV6-1; no clear D. Germline CDR1 reads MNHNS; CDR2 reads SASEGT. Trimming pared 1 base from V and 4 bases from J, leaving 4 bases between. There are 13 residues in the CDR3. CDR3 protein: CASSEDFNEKLFF. CDR3 DNA sequence: TGTGCCAGCAGTGAAGACTTTAATGAAAAACTGTTTTTT.

V is TRBV12-3 or TRBV12-4 and J is TRBJ2-5, with D possibly TRBD2 on 5 matching bases. V dropped 3 bases and J dropped 0 bases, with 17 bases sitting between them. The CDR3 totals 17 residues. DNA for the CDR3: TGTGCCAGCAGTTTCGACGGGGTTCTTGGCCACCAAGAGACCCAGTACTTC. Translation: CASSFDGVLGHQETQYF.

This clonotype was counted a few times. The chain employs TRBV20-1 and TRBJ1-2; 7 bases agree with TRBD1. The CDR3 length is 14 residues. Germline loops: CDR1 DFQATT, CDR2 SNEGSKA (reference sequence). After removal of 7 bases from V and 8 bases from J, the junction contained 16 bases not matched to a gene. The CDR3 sequence is CSVAVNRGNGGYTF. The DNA for the CDR3 is TGCAGTGTCGCGGTCAACAGGGGAAATGGGGGCTACACCTTC.

This clonotype appeared once. J is TRBJ2-2 and V is TRBV28; D possibly corresponds to TRBD1 (6 bases). This CDR3 is 14 amino acids long. Per the germline V gene, CDR1 is MDHEN and CDR2 is SYDVKM. V lost 6 bases to trimming and J lost 7 bases, with 15 bases between them. Here the CDR3 DNA reads TGTGCCAGCAGACGAGGGGGTGAGGGCGGGGAGCTGTTTTTT. Protein product: CASRRGGEGGELFF.

This clonotype was seen a few times. The J gene is TRBJ2-5, the V gene TRBV19; 10 nucleotides agree with TRBD2. The CDR3 extends over 15 amino acids. The V gene's germline CDR1 is LNHDA and CDR2 SQIVND (reference sequence). J was trimmed by 4 bases and V by 1 base; bases with no gene match: 3. In DNA, the CDR3 is TGTGCCAGTAGTATAGTGGCTAGCGGGAGAGAGACCCAGTACTTC. Its protein product is CASSIVASGRETQYF.